This TCR beta chain comes out of a study of control samples from healthy donors and cancer patients. CDR1 SGDLS and CDR2 YYNGEE come from the germline V gene. V was clipped by 4 bases and J by 0 bases; unmatched bases: 9. The CDR3 extends over 17 amino acids. Clones were sequenced by immunoSEQ multiplex PCR, and TCRdb holds only the in-frame ones, with some missing. The sample shows around 20,000 clones, approximately 85% of them seen only once. This clone was recorded once. Sequencing was done on a sample of PBMCs. The gene calls are TRBV9 and TRBJ1-3; 8 bases line up with TRBD1. The receptor's source is a man between 60 and 75 years old with head and neck cancer. Written as DNA, the CDR3 is TGTGCCAGCAGCACGGGACAGGATCTAATCTCTGGAAACACCATATATTTT. Translated, it gives CASSTGQDLISGNTIYF.